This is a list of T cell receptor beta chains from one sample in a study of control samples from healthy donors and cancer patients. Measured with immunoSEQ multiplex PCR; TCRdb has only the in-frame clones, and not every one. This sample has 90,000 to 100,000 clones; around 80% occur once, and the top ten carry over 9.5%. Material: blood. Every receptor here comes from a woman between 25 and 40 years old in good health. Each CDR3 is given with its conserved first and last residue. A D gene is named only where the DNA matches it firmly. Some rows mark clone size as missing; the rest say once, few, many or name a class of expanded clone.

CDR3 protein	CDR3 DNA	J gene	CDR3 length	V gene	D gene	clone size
CATSRDAGRRSYEQYF	TGTGCCACCAGCAGAGATGCCGGGCGGAGGTCTTACGAGCAGTACTTC	TRBJ2-7	16	TRBV15	-	-
CASSLGQLQFF	TGTGCCAGCAGTTTGGGACAGCTCCAGTTCTTC	TRBJ2-1	11	TRBV27	TRBD1	-
CASSVGPGEISDTQYF	TGTGCCAGCAGCGTCGGACCGGGGGAGATTTCGGATACGCAGTATTTT	TRBJ2-3	16	TRBV9	-	-
CASSLVGGNTIYF	TGCGCCAGCAGCTTGGTGGGGGGAAACACCATATATTTT	TRBJ1-3	13	TRBV5-1	-	-
CSASWGNTEAFF	TGCAGTGCTAGTTGGGGGAACACTGAAGCTTTCTTT	TRBJ1-1	12	TRBV20-1	-	few
CSVEVSGNEQFF	TGCAGCGTTGAAGTGTCAGGGAATGAGCAGTTCTTC	TRBJ2-1	12	TRBV29-1	-	-
CASSDGAGSTDTQYF	TGTGCCAGCAGTGATGGAGCGGGGAGCACAGATACGCAGTATTTT	TRBJ2-3	15	TRBV2	TRBD2	-
CASSQDPRAVNTEAFF	TGCGCCAGCAGCCAAGATCCAAGGGCGGTGAACACTGAAGCTTTCTTT	TRBJ1-1	16	TRBV4-3	-	-
CASSSRTEGPYNEQFF	TGTGCCAGCAGCTCCCGGACCGAGGGGCCCTACAATGAGCAGTTCTTC	TRBJ2-1	16	TRBV7-8	-	-
CASSSGLAGETQYF	TGTGCCAGCAGCTCCGGCTTGGCGGGGGAGACCCAGTACTTC	TRBJ2-5	14	TRBV9	-	-
CASSPGQGQPQHF	TGTGCCAGCTCGCCGGGACAGGGACAGCCCCAGCATTTT	TRBJ1-5	13	TRBV18	TRBD1	-
CASSSQGTEAFF	TGTGCCAGCAGTTCGCAGGGGACGGAAGCTTTCTTT	TRBJ1-1	12	TRBV6-6	-	-
CASYSGQGESEKLFF	TGTGCCAGTTACTCGGGACAGGGGGAGAGCGAAAAACTGTTTTTT	TRBJ1-4	15	TRBV2	TRBD1	-
CASSLAGREQYF	TGTGCCAGCAGCTTAGCAGGGCGCGAGCAGTACTTC	TRBJ2-7	12	TRBV7-2	-	-
CASSLQDRGNQPQHF	TGTGCCAGTAGTTTACAGGACAGGGGGAATCAGCCCCAGCATTTT	TRBJ1-5	15	TRBV19	TRBD1	-
CASSQRPGEKLFF	TGTGCCAGCAGTCAACGGCCTGGGGAAAAACTGTTTTTT	TRBJ1-4	13	TRBV2	-	-
CASSKGTGPHF	TGTGCCAGCAGCAAGGGGACAGGGCCTCATTTT	TRBJ1-4	11	TRBV6-2/TRBV6-3	TRBD1	-
CSANTDTQYF	TGCAGTGCCAACACAGATACGCAGTATTTT	TRBJ2-3	10	TRBV20-1	-	-
CSAYTGNGYTF	TGCAGTGCCTACACAGGAAATGGCTACACCTTC	TRBJ1-2	11	TRBV20-1	-	-
CASSVVTSTEAFF	TGTGCCAGCAGCGTAGTGACGAGCACTGAAGCTTTCTTT	TRBJ1-1	13	TRBV9	-	-
CASRPRVSGNTIYF	TGTGCCAGCAGGCCTAGGGTATCCGGAAACACCATATATTTT	TRBJ1-3	14	TRBV2	-	-
CASSYIGTSGGRDFNEQFF	TGTGCCAGCAGTTACATTGGGACTAGCGGGGGTCGGGACTTCAATGAGCAGTTCTTC	TRBJ2-1	19	TRBV6-2/TRBV6-3	TRBD2	-
CASSFNGESTDTQYF	TGTGCTAGCAGCTTTAACGGGGAAAGCACAGATACGCAGTATTTT	TRBJ2-3	15	TRBV7-7	-	-
CAGYGGETQYF	TGTGCCGGGTATGGAGGGGAGACCCAGTACTTC	TRBJ2-5	11	TRBV30	-	-
CASSQEISGGPETQYF	TGCGCCAGCAGCCAAGAGATTAGCGGGGGGCCGGAGACCCAGTACTTC	TRBJ2-5	16	TRBV4-1	TRBD2	-
CAWSVRGGLFNEQFF	TGTGCCTGGAGTGTACGCGGGGGGCTTTTCAATGAGCAGTTCTTC	TRBJ2-1	15	TRBV30	TRBD2	-
CASSHLSGRITNEKLFF	TGCGCCAGCAGCCATCTTTCCGGACGGATTACTAATGAAAAACTGTTTTTT	TRBJ1-4	17	TRBV4-1	-	-
CASSYSGRPQHF	TGTGCCAGCAGTTACTCGGGGCGTCCCCAGCATTTT	TRBJ1-5	12	TRBV6-2/TRBV6-3	-	-
CASSHVRDRGGEKLFF	TGCGCCAGCAGCCACGTCAGGGACAGGGGAGGAGAAAAACTGTTTTTT	TRBJ1-4	16	TRBV4-1	TRBD1	-
CASSLGTTAPQETQYF	TGTGCCAGCAGTTTAGGGACGACGGCCCCCCAAGAGACCCAGTACTTC	TRBJ2-5	16	TRBV6-5	-	-
CASSISTGTGTPSTDTQYF	TGTGCCAGTAGTATATCCACCGGGACAGGGACACCTAGCACAGATACGCAGTATTTT	TRBJ2-3	19	TRBV19	TRBD1	-
CASSYRTQETQYF	TGTGCCAGCAGCTATCGGACCCAAGAGACCCAGTACTTC	TRBJ2-5	13	TRBV7-2	-	once
CASSLTGSPQETQYF	TGTGCCAGCAGCTTAACAGGGTCACCTCAAGAGACCCAGTACTTC	TRBJ2-5	15	TRBV7-3	-	-
CASSLTDTDTQYF	TGTGCCAGCAGCTTGACAGACACAGATACGCAGTATTTT	TRBJ2-3	13	TRBV5-4	-	-
CASNNRVNTEAFF	TGTGCCAGCAACAACAGGGTGAACACTGAAGCTTTCTTT	TRBJ1-1	13	TRBV7-2	-	-
CASSQVKGLVSGELFF	TGTGCCAGCAGCCAAGTGAAGGGTTTGGTATCCGGGGAGCTGTTTTTT	TRBJ2-2	16	TRBV3-1/TRBV3-2	-	-
CASTRDSSKGSNEKLFF	TGTGCCAGTACCCGAGACAGTTCTAAGGGGTCTAATGAAAAACTGTTTTTT	TRBJ1-4	17	TRBV19	-	-
CASSHTDDYGYTF	TGTGCCAGCAGCCACACAGATGACTATGGCTACACCTTC	TRBJ1-2	13	TRBV7-9	-	few
CASSNNPETQYF	TGCGCCAGCAGCAACAACCCAGAGACCCAGTACTTC	TRBJ2-5	12	TRBV5-1	-	-
CASSRLRDGVLAHSYEQYF	TGTGCCAGCTCACGCCTCCGGGACGGAGTCCTCGCACACTCCTACGAGCAGTACTTC	TRBJ2-7	19	TRBV18	-	-